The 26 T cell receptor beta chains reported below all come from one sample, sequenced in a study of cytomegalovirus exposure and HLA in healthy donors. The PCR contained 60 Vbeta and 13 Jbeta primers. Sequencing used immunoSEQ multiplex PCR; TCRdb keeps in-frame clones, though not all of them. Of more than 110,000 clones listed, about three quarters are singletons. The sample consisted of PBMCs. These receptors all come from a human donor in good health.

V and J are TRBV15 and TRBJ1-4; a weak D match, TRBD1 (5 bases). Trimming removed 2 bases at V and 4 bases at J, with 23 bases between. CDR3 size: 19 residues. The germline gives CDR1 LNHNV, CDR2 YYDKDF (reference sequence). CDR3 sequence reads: CATSRSDTYEELLNEKLFF. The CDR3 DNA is TGTGCCACCAGCAGATCGGACACATACGAAGAACTGCTTAATGAAAAACTGTTTTTT. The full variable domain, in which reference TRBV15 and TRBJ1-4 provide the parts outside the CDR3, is DAMVIQNPRYQVTQFGKPVTLSCSQTLNHNVMYWYQQKSSQAPKLLFHYYDKDFNNEADTPDNFQSRRPNTSFCFLDIRSPGLGDTAMYLCATSRSDTYEELLNEKLFFGSGTQLSVL.

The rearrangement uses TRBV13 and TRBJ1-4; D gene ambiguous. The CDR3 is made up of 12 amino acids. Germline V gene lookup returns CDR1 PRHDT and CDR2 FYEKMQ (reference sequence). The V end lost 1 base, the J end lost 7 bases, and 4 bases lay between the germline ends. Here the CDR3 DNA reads TGTGCCAGCAGCTTAGACGGTGAAAAACTGTTTTTT. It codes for CASSLDGEKLFF.

The CDR3 DNA reads as TGTGCCAGTCCCCGGGAGGACTTTGAGCAGTTCTTC. Protein product: CASPREDFEQFF. J is TRBJ2-1 and V is TRBV2, with 7 bases aligning to TRBD2. The CDR3 loop spans 12 amino acids. Germline V gene lookup returns CDR1 SNHLY and CDR2 FYNNEI. The V gene end was trimmed by 9 bases and the J gene end by 9 bases; junction bases not matched to a gene: 8.

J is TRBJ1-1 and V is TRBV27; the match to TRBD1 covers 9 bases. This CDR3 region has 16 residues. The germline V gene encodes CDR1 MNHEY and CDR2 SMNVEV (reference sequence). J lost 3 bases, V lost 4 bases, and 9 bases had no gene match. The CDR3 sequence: CASSSRTGGFYTEAFF. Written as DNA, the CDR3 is TGTGCCAGCAGTTCTCGTACAGGGGGCTTTTACACTGAAGCTTTCTTT.

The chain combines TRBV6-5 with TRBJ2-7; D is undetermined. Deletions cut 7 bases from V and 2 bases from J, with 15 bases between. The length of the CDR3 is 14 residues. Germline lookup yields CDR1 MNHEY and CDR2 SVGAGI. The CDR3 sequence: CASTAYSAPYEQYF. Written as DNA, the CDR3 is TGTGCCAGCACCGCCTATTCCGCTCCCTACGAGCAGTACTTC.

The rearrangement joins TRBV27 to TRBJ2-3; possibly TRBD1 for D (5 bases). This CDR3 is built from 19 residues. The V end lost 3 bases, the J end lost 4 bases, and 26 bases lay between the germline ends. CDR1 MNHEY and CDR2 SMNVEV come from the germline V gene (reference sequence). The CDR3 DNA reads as TGTGCCAGCAGTTTTTTCGGCCCTTTACCTGGGGCTAAGTCAGATACGCAGTATTTT. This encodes CASSFFGPLPGAKSDTQYF.

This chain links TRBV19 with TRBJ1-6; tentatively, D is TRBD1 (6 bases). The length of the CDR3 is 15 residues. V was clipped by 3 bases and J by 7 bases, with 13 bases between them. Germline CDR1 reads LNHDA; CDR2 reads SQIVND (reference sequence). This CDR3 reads CASSMTGGWNSPLHF. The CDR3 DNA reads TGTGCCAGTAGTATGACGGGGGGCTGGAATTCACCCCTCCACTTT.

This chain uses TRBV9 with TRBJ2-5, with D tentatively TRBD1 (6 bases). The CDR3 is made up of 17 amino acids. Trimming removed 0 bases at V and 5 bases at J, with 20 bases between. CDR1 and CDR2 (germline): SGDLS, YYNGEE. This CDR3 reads CASSVVHRQVWRETQYF. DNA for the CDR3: TGTGCCAGCAGCGTAGTCCATCGACAGGTCTGGAGGGAGACCCAGTACTTC.

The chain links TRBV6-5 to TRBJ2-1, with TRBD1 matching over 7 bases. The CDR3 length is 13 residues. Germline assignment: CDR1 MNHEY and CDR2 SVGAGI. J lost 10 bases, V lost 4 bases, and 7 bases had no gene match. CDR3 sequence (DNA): TGTGCCAGCAGTTTCTACAGGGGTCGGGAGCAGTTCTTC. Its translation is CASSFYRGREQFF.

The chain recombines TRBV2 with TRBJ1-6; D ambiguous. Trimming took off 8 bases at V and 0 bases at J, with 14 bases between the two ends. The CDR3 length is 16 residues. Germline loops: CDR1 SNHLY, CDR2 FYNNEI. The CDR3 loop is CASFSLESSYNSPLHF. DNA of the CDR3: TGTGCCAGCTTCTCCTTGGAGTCCTCCTATAATTCACCCCTCCACTTT.

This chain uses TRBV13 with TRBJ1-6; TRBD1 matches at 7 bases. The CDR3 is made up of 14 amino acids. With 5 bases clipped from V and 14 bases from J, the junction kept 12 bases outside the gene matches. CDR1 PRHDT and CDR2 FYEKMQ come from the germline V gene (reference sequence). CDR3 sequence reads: CASSQKDTGETLHF. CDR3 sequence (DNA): TGTGCCAGCAGCCAAAAAGACACAGGGGAGACCCTCCACTTT.

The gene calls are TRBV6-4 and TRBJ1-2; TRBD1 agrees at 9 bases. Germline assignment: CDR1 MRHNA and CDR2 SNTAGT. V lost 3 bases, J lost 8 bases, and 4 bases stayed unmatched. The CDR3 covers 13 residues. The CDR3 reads CASSDDTGGGYTF. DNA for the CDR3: TGTGCCAGCAGTGATGACACAGGGGGCGGCTACACCTTC.

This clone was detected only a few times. The CDR3 here is CASSPSGGPYNEQFF. The CDR3, as DNA: TGTGCCAGCAGCCCTAGCGGGGGGCCGTACAATGAGCAGTTCTTC. The chain has TRBV28 and TRBJ2-1; 11 bases are shared with TRBD2. The junction had 5 bases not matched to a gene; V was cut back by 6 bases and J by 4 bases. The CDR3 is 15 amino acids. Looked up from germline, CDR1 is MDHEN and CDR2 is SYDVKM. Filled out from reference TRBV28 and TRBJ2-1, the complete variable domain reads DVKVTQSSRYLVKRTGEKVFLECVQDMDHENMFWYRQDPGLGLRLIYFSYDVKMKEKGDIPEGYSVSREKKERFSLILESASTNQTSMYLCASSPSGGPYNEQFFGPGTRLTVL.

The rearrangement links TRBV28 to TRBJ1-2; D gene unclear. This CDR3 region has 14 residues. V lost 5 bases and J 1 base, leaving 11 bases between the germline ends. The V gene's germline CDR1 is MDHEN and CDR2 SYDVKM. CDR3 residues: CASSTPINNYGYTF. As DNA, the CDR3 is TGTGCCAGCAGTACACCGATAAATAACTATGGCTACACCTTC.

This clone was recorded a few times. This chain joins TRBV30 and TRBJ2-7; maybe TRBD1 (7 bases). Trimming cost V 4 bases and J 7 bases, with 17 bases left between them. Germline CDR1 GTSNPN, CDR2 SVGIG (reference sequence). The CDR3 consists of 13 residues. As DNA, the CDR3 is TGTGCCTGGAACAGGGGAGGAGTGGGTGAGCAGTACTTC. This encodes CAWNRGGVGEQYF.

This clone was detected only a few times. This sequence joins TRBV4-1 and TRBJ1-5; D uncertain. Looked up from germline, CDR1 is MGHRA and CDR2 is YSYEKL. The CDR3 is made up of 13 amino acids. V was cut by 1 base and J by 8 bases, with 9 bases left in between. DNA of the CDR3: TGCGCCAGCAGCCAAGGGCGGTTGGAGCCCCAGCATTTT. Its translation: CASSQGRLEPQHF.

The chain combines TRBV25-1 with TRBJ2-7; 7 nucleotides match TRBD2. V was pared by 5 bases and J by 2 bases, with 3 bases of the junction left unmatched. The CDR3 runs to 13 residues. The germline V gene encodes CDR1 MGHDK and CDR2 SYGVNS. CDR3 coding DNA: TGTGCCAGCAGTCTGGCGGGGGCCTACGAGCAGTACTTC. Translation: CASSLAGAYEQYF.

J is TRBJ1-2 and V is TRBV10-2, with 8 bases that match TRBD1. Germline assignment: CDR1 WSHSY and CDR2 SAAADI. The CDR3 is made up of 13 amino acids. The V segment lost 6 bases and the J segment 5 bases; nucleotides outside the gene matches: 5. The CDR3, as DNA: TGCGCCAGCAGAAACAGGGGGGAGTATGGCTACACCTTC. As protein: CASRNRGEYGYTF.

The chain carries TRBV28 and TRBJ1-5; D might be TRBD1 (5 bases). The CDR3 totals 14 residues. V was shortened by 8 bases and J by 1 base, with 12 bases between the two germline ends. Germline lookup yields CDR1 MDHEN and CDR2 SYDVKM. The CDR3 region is CASRRDPSNQPQHF. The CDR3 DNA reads TGTGCCAGCCGGCGGGACCCAAGCAATCAGCCCCAGCATTTT.

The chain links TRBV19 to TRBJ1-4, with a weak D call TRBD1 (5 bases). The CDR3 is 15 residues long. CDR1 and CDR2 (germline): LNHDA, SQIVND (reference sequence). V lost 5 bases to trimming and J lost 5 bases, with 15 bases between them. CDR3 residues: CASSDTGASNEKLFF. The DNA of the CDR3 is TGTGCCAGTAGTGATACAGGCGCGTCAAATGAAAAACTGTTTTTT. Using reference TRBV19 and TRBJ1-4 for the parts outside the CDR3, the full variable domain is DGGITQSPKYLFRKEGQNVTLSCEQNLNHDAMYWYRQDPGQGLRLIYYSQIVNDFQKGDIAEGYSVSREKKESFPLTVTSAQKNPTAFYLCASSDTGASNEKLFFGSGTQLSVL.

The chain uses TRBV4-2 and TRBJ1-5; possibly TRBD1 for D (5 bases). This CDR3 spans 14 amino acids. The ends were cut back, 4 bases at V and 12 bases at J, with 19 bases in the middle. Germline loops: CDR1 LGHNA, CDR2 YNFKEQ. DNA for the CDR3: TGTGCCAGCAGCCCGCTCGCGGGGGGAAATCACCAGCATTTT. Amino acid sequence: CASSPLAGGNHQHF.

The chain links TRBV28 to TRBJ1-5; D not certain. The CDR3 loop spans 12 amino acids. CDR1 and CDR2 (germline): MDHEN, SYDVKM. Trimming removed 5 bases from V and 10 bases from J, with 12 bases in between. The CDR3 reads CASSPLGVPQHF. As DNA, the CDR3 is TGTGCCAGCAGTCCTCTGGGCGTTCCCCAGCATTTT.

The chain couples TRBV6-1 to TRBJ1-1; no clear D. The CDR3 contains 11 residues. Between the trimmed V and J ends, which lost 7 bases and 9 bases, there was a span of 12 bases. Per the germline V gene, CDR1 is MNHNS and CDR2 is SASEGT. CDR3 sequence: CASTFTSKAFF. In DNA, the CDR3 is TGTGCCAGCACCTTTACGTCTAAAGCTTTCTTT.

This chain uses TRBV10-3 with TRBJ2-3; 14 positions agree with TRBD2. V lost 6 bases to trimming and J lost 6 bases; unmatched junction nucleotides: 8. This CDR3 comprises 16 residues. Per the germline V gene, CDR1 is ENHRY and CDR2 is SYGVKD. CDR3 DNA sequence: TGTGCCATCAGGGGGACTAGCGGGGGTATTTGGGATACGCAGTATTTT. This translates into CAIRGTSGGIWDTQYF.

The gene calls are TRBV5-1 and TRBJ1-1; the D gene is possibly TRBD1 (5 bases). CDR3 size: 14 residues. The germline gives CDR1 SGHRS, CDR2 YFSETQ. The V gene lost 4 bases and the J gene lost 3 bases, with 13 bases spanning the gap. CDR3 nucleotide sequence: TGCGCCAGCAGCGAAAGACAGAGTTACACTGAAGCTTTCTTT. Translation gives CASSERQSYTEAFF.

CDR3 in amino acids: CASSPGGTGETQYF. CDR3 bases: TGTGCCAGCAGCCCAGGGGGGACCGGGGAGACCCAGTACTTC. The chain joins TRBV7-6 to TRBJ2-5; perhaps TRBD1 as D (7 bases). The germline V and J ends were trimmed by 5 bases and 5 bases, with 15 bases remaining between them. Germline V gene lookup returns CDR1 SGHVS and CDR2 FNYEAQ. The CDR3 has 14 amino acids.